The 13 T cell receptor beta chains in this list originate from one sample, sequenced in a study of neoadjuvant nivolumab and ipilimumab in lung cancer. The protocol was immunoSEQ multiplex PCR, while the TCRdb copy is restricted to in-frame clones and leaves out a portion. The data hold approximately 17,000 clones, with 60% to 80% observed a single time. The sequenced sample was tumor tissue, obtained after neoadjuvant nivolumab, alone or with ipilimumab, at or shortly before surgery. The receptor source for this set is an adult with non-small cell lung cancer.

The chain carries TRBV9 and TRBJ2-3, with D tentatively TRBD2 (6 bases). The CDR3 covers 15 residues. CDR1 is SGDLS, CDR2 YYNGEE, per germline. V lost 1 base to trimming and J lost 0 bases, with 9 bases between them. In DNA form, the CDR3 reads TGTGCCAGCAGCGTATTAGGGACTAGCACAGATACGCAGTATTTT. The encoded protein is CASSVLGTSTDTQYF.

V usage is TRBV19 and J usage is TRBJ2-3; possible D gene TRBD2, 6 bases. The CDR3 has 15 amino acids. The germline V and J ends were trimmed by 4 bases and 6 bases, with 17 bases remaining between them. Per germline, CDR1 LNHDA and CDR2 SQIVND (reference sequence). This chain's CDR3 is CASSTSGTRGDTQYF. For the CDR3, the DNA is TGTGCCAGTAGTACATCCGGGACTCGTGGTGATACGCAGTATTTT.

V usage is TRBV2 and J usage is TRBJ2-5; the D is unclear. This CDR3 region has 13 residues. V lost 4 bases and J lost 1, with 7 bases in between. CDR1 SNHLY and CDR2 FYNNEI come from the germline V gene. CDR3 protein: CASSGQLQETQYF. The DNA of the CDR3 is TGTGCCAGCAGTGGGCAGCTCCAAGAGACCCAGTACTTC.

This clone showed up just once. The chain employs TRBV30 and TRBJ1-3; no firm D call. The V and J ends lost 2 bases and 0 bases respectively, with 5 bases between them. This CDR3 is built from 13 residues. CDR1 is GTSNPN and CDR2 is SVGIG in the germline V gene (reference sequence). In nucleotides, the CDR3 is TGTGCCTGGAGTCTGGGCTCTGGAAACACCATATATTTT. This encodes CAWSLGSGNTIYF.

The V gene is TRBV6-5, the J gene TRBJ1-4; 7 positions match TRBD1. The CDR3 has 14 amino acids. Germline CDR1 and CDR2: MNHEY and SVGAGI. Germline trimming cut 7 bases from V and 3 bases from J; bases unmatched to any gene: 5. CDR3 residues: CASMIDRANEKLFF. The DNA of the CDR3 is TGTGCCAGCATGATAGACAGGGCTAATGAAAAACTGTTTTTT.

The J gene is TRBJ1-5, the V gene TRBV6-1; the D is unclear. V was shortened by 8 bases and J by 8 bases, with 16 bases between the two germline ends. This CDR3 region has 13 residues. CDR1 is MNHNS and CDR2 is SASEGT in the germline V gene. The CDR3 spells CASSEWEGKPQHF. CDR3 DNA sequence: TGTGCCAGCTCCGAATGGGAGGGAAAGCCCCAGCATTTT.

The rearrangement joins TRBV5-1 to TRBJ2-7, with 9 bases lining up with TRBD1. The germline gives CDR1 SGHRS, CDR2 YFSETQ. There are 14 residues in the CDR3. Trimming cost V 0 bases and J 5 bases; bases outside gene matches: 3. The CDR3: CASSLGDRVHEQYF. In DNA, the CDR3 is TGCGCCAGCAGCTTGGGGGACAGGGTGCACGAGCAGTACTTC.

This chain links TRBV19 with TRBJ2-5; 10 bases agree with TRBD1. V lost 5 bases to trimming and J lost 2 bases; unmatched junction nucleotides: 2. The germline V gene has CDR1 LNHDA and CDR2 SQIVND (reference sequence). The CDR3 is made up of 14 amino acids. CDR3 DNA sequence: TGTGCCAGTAGTGTGGACAGGGGGCAAGAGACCCAGTACTTC. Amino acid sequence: CASSVDRGQETQYF.

CDR3 sequence reads: CASSESTTEQYF. The CDR3 DNA reads as TGTGCCAGCAGTGAATCGACTACCGAGCAGTACTTC. This rearrangement joins TRBV6-1 to TRBJ2-7, with a weak D call TRBD2 (5 bases). This CDR3 has 12 residues. V dropped 2 bases and J dropped 6 bases, with 8 bases sitting between them. The germline gives CDR1 MNHNS, CDR2 SASEGT.

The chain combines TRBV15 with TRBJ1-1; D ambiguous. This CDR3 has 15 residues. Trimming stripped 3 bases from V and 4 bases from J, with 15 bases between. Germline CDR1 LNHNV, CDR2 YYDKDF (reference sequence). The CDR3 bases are TGTGCCACCAGCAGGAGATCGGGCCCCGGCACTGAAGCTTTCTTT. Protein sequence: CATSRRSGPGTEAFF.

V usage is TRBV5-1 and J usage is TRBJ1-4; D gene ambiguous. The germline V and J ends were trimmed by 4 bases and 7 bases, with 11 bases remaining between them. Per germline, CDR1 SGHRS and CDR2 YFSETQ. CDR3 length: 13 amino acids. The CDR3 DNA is TGCGCCAGCAGCCCAGGACCAGGTGAAAAACTGTTTTTT. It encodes CASSPGPGEKLFF.

CDR3 bases: TGTGCCAGCAGTCAAGACCCAGTGGCACAGTTCTTC. This encodes CASSQDPVAQFF. The rearrangement links TRBV5-6 to TRBJ2-1; unclear D gene. V was shortened by 5 bases and J by 13 bases, with 16 bases between the two germline ends. The CDR3 has 12 residues. The germline gives CDR1 SGHDT, CDR2 YYEEEE.

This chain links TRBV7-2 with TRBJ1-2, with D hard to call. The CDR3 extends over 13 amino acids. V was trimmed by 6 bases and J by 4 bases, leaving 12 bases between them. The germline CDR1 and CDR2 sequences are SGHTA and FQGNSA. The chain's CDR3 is CASSSGPGYGYTF. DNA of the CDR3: TGTGCCAGCAGTTCGGGCCCGGGCTATGGCTACACCTTC.